This T cell receptor (beta chain) was observed in a study of blood T cell repertoires in COVID-19. Sequencing used immunoSEQ multiplex PCR; TCRdb keeps in-frame clones, though not all of them. The top ten hold approximately 6.6% of the sample, which has 250,000 or so clones, about 85% seen once. The CDR3 loop spans 15 amino acids. Per the germline V gene, CDR1 is LGHDT and CDR2 is YNNKEL (reference sequence). V was clipped by 1 base and J by 7 bases, with 13 bases between them. Sequenced input: PBMCs or T cells enriched from blood (not recorded which). The TCR was taken from a woman aged 45-65 years who had been exposed to COVID-19. The chain has TRBV3-1 (or the pseudogene TRBV3-2) and TRBJ1-4; D unresolved. The DNA of the CDR3 is TGTGCCAGCAGCCAAGGAGGGATCCGTGGTGAAAAACTGTTTTTT. It specifies CASSQGGIRGEKLFF.